This T cell receptor beta chain was observed in a study of cytomegalovirus exposure and HLA in healthy donors. This clone is a singleton in its sample. The CDR3 has 14 residues. The ends lost 0 bases at V and 13 bases at J; junction bases unmatched: 9. Germline CDR1 reads GTSNPN; CDR2 reads SVGIG (reference sequence). The PCR was carried out with 60 Vbeta primers and 13 Jbeta primers. The method was immunoSEQ multiplex PCR; TCRdb's version includes in-frame clones alone and lacks a portion of them. Of roughly 260,000 clones in the sample, 84% are singletons; the top ten hold 2% to 2.5%. Material: PBMCs. The chain couples TRBV30 to TRBJ2-1, with 10 bases lining up with TRBD2. This receptor was obtained from a woman in her forties in good health and CMV-seropositive. The CDR3 coding sequence is TGTGCCTGGAGTGTCGGCCTAGCGGGAGCCCGTCAGTTCTTC. Translating gives CAWSVGLAGARQFF.